This T cell receptor (beta chain) was identified in a study of shared clonotypes between healthy human individuals. General study points: Rarefaction showed that sequencing of sorted subsets was incomplete (despite large depth).

The data were produced by immunoSEQ multiplex PCR, yet TCRdb's version contains in-frame clones alone and is incomplete. In the table there are roughly 2.2 million clones, around 92% of which are singletons. A remark on this clone: Its antigen is currently unknown.

Germline lookup yields CDR1 SGHTA and CDR2 FQGNSA. The CDR3 length is 15 residues. Trimming stripped 2 bases from V and 2 bases from J, with 12 bases between. The authors divided CD4+ cells into CD45RA+ naive and CD45RA-negative memory subsets. The specimen sequenced was naive CD4+ T cells from PBMCs. Subset denoted: CD45RA+ positively selected. The TCR sequence derives from a man younger than 35 in good health. Some clones in this sample may be carry-over from other donors' samples. This sequence joins TRBV7-2 and TRBJ2-5, with D unresolved. The CDR3: CASSLMGSLQETQYF. The CDR3 nucleotides are TGTGCCAGCAGCTTAATGGGGTCTCTTCAAGAGACCCAGTACTTC.